The TCR beta chain described here comes from a study of T-cell memory formation after mild COVID-19. This clonotype has just a few counts. The ends were cut back, 0 bases at V and 7 bases at J, with 4 bases in the middle. The CDR3 has 12 residues. Germline CDR1 is SGDLS and CDR2 is YYNGEE. TCRdb reprocessed the 5' RACE reads via MiXCR and lists one record per CDR3 protein. The table includes about 260,000 distinct CDR3 sequences, over 15% detected once. Sequencing used PBMCs or a T cell subset sorted from them (not recorded which). The origin of this receptor is a man aged 18-30 years who had mild COVID-19 (a few samples of this study predate the infection). Cell type and time point are not known. The rearrangement uses TRBV9 and TRBJ2-2; D gene unclear. As DNA, the CDR3 is TGTGCCAGCAGCGTAGGGGTCGGGGAGCTGTTTTTT. Protein product: CASSVGVGELFF. Combining the CDR3 with reference TRBV9 and TRBJ2-2 gives the whole variable domain DSGVTQTPKHLITATGQRVTLRCSPRSGDLSVYWYQQSLDQGLQFLIQYYNGEERAKGNILERFSAQQFPDLHSELNLSSLELGDSALYFCASSVGVGELFFGEGSRLTVL.